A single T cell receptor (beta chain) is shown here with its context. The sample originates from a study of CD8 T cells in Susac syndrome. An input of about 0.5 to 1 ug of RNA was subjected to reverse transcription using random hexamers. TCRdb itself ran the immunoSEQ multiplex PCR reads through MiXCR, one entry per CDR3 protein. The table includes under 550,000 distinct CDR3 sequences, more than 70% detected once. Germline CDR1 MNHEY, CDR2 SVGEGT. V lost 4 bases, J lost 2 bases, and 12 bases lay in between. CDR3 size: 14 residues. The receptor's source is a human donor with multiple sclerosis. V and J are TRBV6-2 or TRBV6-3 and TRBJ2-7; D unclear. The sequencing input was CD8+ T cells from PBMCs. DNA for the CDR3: TGTGCCAGCAGTTTAGATGACCAGGCCTACGAGCAGTACTTC. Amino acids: CASSLDDQAYEQYF.